This TCR beta chain came from a study of metastatic and nonmetastatic thyroid tumors. Looking at the study overall: Repertoires from blood and tumor or nodule tissue of malignant and benign thyroid patients were compared.

TCRdb redid the clone calls on the PCR reads using MiXCR. The table lists about 40,000 clones, approximately 17% of them singletons. The CDR3 runs to 15 residues. V lost 4 bases and J lost 3, with 16 bases in between. Germline CDR1 and CDR2: SGHTA and FQGNSA. Every patient underwent thyroid surgery untreated. This clonotype was obtained from a female donor with papillary thyroid cancer or a benign thyroid nodule (not recorded which). Some clones in this sample may be carry-over from other donors' samples. The sequencing sample was made of tumor tissue. This chain links TRBV7-2 with TRBJ2-7; D might be TRBD2 (5 bases). Here the CDR3 DNA reads TGTGCCAGCAGCTCCCGACTATCTGGGAACTACGAGCAGTACTTC. Protein product: CASSSRLSGNYEQYF.